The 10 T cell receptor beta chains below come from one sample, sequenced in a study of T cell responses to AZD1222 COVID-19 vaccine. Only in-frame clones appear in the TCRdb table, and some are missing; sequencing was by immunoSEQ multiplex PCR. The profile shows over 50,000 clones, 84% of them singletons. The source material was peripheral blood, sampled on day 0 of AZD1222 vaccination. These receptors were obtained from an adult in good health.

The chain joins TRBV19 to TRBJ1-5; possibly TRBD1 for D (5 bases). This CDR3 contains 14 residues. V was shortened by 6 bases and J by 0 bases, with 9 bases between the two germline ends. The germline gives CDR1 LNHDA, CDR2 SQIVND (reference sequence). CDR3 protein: CASSLRDSNQPQHF. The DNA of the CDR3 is TGTGCCAGTAGCCTCAGGGATAGCAATCAGCCCCAGCATTTT. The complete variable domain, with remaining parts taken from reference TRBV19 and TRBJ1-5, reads DGGITQSPKYLFRKEGQNVTLSCEQNLNHDAMYWYRQDPGQGLRLIYYSQIVNDFQKGDIAEGYSVSREKKESFPLTVTSAQKNPTAFYLCASSLRDSNQPQHFGDGTRLSIL.

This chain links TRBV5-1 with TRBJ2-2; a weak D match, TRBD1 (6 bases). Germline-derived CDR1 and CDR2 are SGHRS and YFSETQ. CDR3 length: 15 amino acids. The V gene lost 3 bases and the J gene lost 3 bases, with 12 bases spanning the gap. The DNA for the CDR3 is TGCGCCAGCAGCTCAAGACAGGCGTACACCGGGGAGCTGTTTTTT. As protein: CASSSRQAYTGELFF. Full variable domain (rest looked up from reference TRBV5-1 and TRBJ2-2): KAGVTQTPRYLIKTRGQQVTLSCSPISGHRSVSWYQQTPGQGLQFLFEYFSETQRNKGNFPGRFSGRQFSNSRSEMNVSTLELGDSALYLCASSSRQAYTGELFFGEGSRLTVL.

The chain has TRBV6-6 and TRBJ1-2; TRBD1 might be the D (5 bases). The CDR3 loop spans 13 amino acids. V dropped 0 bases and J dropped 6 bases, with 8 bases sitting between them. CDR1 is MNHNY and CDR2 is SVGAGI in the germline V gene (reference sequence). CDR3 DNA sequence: TGTGCCAGCAGTTACTCAATAGGGGATGGCTACACCTTC. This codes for CASSYSIGDGYTF.

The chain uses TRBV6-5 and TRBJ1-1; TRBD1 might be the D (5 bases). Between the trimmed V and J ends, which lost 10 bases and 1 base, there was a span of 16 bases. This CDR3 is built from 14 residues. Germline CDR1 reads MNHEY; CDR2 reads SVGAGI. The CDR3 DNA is TGTGCCACCCAGTTATCACAGGCGAACACTGAAGCTTTCTTT. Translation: CATQLSQANTEAFF.

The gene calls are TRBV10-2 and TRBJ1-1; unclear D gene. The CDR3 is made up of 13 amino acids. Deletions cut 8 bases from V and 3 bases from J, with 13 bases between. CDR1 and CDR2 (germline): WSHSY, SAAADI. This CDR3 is CASSDPGYTEAFF. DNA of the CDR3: TGCGCCAGCTCCGACCCGGGGTACACTGAAGCTTTCTTT.

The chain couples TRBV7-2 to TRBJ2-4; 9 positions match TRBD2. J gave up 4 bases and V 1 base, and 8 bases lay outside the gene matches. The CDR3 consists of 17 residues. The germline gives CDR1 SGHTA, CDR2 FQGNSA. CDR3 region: CASSLVGLATRKNIQYF. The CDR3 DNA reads TGTGCCAGCAGCTTAGTGGGACTAGCAACCAGGAAAAACATTCAGTACTTC.

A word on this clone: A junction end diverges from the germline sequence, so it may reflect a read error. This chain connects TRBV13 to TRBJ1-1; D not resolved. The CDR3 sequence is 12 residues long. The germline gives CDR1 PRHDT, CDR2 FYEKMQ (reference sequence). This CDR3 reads CASSLGNPEAFF. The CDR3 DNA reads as TGTGCCAGCAGCCTAGGGAACCCTGAAGCTTTCTTT.

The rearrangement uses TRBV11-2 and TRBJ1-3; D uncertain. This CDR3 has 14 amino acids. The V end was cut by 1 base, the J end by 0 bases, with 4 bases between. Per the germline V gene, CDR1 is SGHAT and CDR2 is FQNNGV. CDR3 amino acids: CASSLVGSGNTIYF. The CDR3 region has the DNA TGTGCCAGCAGCTTAGTTGGCTCTGGAAACACCATATATTTT.

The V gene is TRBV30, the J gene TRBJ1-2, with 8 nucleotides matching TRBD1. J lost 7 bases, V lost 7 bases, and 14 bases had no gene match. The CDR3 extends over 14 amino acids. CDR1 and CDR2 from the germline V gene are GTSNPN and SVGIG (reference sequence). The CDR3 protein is CAYHIRGRIRGYTF. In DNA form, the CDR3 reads TGTGCCTACCACATCAGGGGGCGAATCCGTGGCTACACCTTC.

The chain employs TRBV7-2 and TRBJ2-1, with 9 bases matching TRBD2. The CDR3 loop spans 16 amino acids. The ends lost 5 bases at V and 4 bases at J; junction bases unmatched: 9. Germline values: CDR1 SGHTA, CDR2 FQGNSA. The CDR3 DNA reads TGTGCCAGCAGCCTATCAGGCGGGGGGGCTTACAATGAGCAGTTCTTC. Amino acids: CASSLSGGGAYNEQFF.